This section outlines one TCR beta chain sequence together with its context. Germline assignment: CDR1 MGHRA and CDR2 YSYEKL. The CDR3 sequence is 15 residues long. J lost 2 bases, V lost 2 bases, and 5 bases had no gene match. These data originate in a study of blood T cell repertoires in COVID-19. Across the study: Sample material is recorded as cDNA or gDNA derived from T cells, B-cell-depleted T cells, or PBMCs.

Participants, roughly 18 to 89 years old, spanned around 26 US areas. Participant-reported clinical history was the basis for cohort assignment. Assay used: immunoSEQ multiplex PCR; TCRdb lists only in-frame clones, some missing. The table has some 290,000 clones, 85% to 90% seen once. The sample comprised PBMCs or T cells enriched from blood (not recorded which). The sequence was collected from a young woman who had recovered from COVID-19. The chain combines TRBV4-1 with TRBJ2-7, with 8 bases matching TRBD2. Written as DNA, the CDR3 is TGCGCCAGCAGCCAACGGAGTAGCGGGACCTACGAGCAGTACTTC. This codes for CASSQRSSGTYEQYF.